This TCR beta chain was sequenced for a study of PD-L1 blockade in urothelial cancer. Across the study: The authors examined blood 3 weeks (second dose) and 6 weeks after treatment start. T cells numbered a median of roughly 150,000 in the blood samples. Study results and limitations: Below-median pretreatment blood TCR clonality predicted better survival. At the 3-week point, tumor-associated blood clones expanded more in durable-benefit patients.

V was shortened by 4 bases and J by 1 base, with 8 bases between the two germline ends. This CDR3 region has 14 residues. The V gene's germline CDR1 is MDHEN and CDR2 SYDVKM. On this clone itself: What it recognizes is unknown.

Produced via immunoSEQ multiplex PCR; TCRdb's table is partial and in-frame only. This sample has 70,000 to 90,000 clones, with 85% to 90% found just once. The time point here: pretreatment peripheral blood. This sequence joins TRBV28 and TRBJ1-3, with D tentatively TRBD1 (5 bases). The source material was PBMCs, sampled around atezolizumab (anti-PD-L1) treatment. The sequence came from a man aged 60 to 75 with urothelial cancer. CDR3 DNA: TGTGCCAGCAGTTCACCAGGGTCTGGAAACACCATATATTTT. This translates into CASSSPGSGNTIYF. The variable domain in full, with the rest retrieved from reference TRBV28 and TRBJ1-3, is DVKVTQSSRYLVKRTGEKVFLECVQDMDHENMFWYRQDPGLGLRLIYFSYDVKMKEKGDIPEGYSVSREKKERFSLILESASTNQTSMYLCASSSPGSGNTIYFGEGSWLTVV.